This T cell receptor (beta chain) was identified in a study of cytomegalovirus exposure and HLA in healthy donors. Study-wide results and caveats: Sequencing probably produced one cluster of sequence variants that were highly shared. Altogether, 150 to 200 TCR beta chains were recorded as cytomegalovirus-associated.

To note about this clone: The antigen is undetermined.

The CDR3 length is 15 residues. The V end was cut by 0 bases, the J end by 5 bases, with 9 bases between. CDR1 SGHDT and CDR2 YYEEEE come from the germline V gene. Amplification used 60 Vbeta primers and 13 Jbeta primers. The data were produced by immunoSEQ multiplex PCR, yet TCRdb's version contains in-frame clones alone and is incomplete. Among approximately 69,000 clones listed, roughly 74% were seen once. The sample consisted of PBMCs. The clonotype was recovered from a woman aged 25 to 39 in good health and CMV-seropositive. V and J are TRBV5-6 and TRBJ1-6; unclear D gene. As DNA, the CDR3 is TGTGCCAGCAGCTTGGGGTATCGGGATAATTCACCCCTCCACTTT. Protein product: CASSLGYRDNSPLHF.